The subject of this entry is one T cell receptor beta chain. Its antigen is unknown. This entry belongs to a study of T cell responses to AZD1222 COVID-19 vaccine. Study results and limitations: It was only 6 or 7 AZD1222 recipients who were seropositive at baseline. Spike-specific TCR breadth and depth both grew after two AZD1222 doses. CD4 TCRs associated with vaccination spanned spike, dominating at 160-218 and 743-854. Mostly white British, mostly female donors; authors suggested clonal diversity may be underestimated.

Trimming took 1 base from V and 1 from J, leaving 4 bases between them. The CDR3 loop spans 13 amino acids. Germline CDR1 is MNHEY and CDR2 is SMNVEV (reference sequence). The protocol was immunoSEQ multiplex PCR, while the TCRdb copy is restricted to in-frame clones and leaves out a portion. The table includes 150,000 or so clones, approximately 94% detected once. Sample: peripheral blood, taken 28 days after the second AZD1222 dose. The rearrangement joins TRBV27 to TRBJ1-1; D ambiguous. The clonotype comes from an adult who received the AZD1222 COVID-19 vaccine. The CDR3, as DNA: TGTGCCAGCAGTTTATATCCGAACACTGAAGCTTTCTTT. Amino acid sequence: CASSLYPNTEAFF.